This note documents a single T cell receptor (beta chain) sequence. The repertoire was sequenced with immunoSEQ multiplex PCR; TCRdb's copy has only in-frame clones and lacks some. The profile shows fewer than 45,000 clones, roughly 96% of them singletons. This record belongs to a study of technical replicates of blood from several donors. This CDR3 spans 11 amino acids. V lost 7 bases, J lost 3 bases, and 10 bases lay in between. Germline V gives CDR1 SQVTM, CDR2 ANQGSEA. Sequencing input: T cells isolated from PBMCs. This receptor was obtained from a human donor in good health. V usage is TRBV29-1 and J usage is TRBJ2-7, with a weak D call TRBD1 (5 bases). In DNA form, the CDR3 reads TGCAGCGCGAACCAGGGCTACGAGCAGTACTTC. Translation gives CSANQGYEQYF.